The entry below describes one T cell receptor (beta chain). This table comes from immunoSEQ multiplex PCR, and its TCRdb copy is limited to in-frame clones, with some not included. Of 500,000 to 850,000 clones listed, 87% are singletons. The CDR3 loop spans 18 amino acids. Germline CDR1 reads MGHRA; CDR2 reads YSYEKL. V shed 5 bases, J shed 4 bases, and the junction held 14 bases outside the gene matches. The record originates from a study of shared T cell receptors in the human thymus. The same specimen was also included in a second study, on human thymus T cells. As that report states: Thymic and blood repertoires showed apparently biased V and J gene usage. There were highly overlapping thymic repertoires among unrelated individuals, as related research reported.

This chain uses TRBV4-1 with TRBJ2-1, with 10 bases matching TRBD2. This clonotype was obtained from a boy under three years old with a congenital heart defect. Sample: thymocytes. CDR3 region: CASSASSRLAGIYNEQFF. The CDR3, as DNA: TGCGCCAGCAGCGCCTCGTCCCGACTAGCGGGTATTTACAATGAGCAGTTCTTC.